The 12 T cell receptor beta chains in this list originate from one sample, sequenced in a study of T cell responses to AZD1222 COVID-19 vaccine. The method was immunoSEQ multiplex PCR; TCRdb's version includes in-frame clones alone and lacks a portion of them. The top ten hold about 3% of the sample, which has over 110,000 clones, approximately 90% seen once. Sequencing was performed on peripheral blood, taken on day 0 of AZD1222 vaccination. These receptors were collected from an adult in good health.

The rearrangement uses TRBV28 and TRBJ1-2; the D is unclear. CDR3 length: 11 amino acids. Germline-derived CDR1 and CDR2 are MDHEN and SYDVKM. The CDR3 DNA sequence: TGTGGCGCCAGCCAGAACTATGGCTACACCTTC. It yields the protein CGASQNYGYTF.

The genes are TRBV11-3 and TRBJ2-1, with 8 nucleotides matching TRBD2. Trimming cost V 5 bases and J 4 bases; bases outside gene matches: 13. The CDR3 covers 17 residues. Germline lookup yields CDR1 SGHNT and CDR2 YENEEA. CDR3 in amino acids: CASSGVFGRASYNEQFF. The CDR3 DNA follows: TGTGCCAGCAGCGGGGTCTTCGGGAGGGCCTCTTACAATGAGCAGTTCTTC.

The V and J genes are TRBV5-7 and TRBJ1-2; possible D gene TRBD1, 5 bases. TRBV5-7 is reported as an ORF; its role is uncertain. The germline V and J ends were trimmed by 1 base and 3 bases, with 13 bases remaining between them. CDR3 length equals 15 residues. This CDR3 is CASSLLRGSYYGYTF. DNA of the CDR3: TGTGCCAGCAGCTTGCTCCGGGGGAGTTACTATGGCTACACCTTC.

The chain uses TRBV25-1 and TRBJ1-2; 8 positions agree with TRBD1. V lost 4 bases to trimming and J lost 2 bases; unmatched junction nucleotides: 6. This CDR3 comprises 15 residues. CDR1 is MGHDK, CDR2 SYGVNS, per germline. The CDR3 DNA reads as TGTGCCAGCAGTGCAACGACAGGGGTAAACTATGGCTACACCTTC. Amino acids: CASSATTGVNYGYTF.

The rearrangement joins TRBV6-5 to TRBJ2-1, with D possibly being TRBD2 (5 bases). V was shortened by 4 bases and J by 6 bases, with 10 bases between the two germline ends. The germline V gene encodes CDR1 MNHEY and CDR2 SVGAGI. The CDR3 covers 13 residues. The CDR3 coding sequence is TGTGCCAGCAGTTTAGGTCTAGCCAATGAGCAGTTCTTC. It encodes CASSLGLANEQFF.

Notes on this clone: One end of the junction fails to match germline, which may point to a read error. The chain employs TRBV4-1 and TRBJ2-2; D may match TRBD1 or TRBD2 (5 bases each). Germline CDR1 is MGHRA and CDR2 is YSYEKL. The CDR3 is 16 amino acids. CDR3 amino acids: CARSRGVPDDPGELFF. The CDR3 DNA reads TGCGCCCGCAGCCGAGGGGTACCAGATGACCCCGGGGAGCTGTTTTTT.

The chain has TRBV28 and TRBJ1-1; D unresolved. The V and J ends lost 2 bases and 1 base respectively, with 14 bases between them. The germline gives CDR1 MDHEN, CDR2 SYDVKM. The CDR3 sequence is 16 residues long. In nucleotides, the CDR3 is TGTGCCAGCAGTTTAATGGCTAGGGAGTCGAACACTGAAGCTTTCTTT. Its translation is CASSLMARESNTEAFF.

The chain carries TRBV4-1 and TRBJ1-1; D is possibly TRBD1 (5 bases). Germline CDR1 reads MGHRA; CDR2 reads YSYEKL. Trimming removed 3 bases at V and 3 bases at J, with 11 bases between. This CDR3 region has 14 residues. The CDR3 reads CASSHWDGDTEAFF. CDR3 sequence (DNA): TGCGCCAGCAGCCACTGGGACGGAGACACTGAAGCTTTCTTT.

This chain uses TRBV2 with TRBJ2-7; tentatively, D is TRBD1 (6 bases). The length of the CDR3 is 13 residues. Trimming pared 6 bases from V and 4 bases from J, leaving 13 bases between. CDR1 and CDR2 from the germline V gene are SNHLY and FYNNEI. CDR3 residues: CASRDVQGYEQYF. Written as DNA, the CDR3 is TGTGCCAGCAGAGACGTACAGGGTTACGAGCAGTACTTC. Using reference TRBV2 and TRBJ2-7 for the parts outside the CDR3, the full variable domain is EPEVTQTPSHQVTQMGQEVILRCVPISNHLYFYWYRQILGQKVEFLVSFYNNEISEKSEIFDDQFSVERPDGSNFTLKIRSTKLEDSAMYFCASRDVQGYEQYFGPGTRLTVT.

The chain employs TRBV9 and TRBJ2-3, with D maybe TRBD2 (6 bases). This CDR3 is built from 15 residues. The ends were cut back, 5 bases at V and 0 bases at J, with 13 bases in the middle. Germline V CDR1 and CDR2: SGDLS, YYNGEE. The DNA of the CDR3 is TGTGCCAGCAGTGGCGGGACCTCTAGCACAGATACGCAGTATTTT. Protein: CASSGGTSSTDTQYF.

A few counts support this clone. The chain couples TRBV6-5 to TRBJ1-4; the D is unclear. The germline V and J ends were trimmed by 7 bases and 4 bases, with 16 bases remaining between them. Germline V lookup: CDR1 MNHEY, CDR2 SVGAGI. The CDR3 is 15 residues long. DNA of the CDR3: TGTGCCAGCAAGTTCGGTCAGAACTTTAATGAAAAACTGTTTTTT. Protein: CASKFGQNFNEKLFF.

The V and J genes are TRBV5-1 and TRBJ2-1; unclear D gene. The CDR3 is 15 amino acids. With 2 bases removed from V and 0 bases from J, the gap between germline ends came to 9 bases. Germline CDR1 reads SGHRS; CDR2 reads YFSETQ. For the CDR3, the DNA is TGCGCCAGCAGCTTTCGCGAGAGCTCCTACAATGAGCAGTTCTTC. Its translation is CASSFRESSYNEQFF.